Listed below are T cell receptor beta chains from one sample, sequenced in a study of T cell repertoires in cytomegalovirus infection. TCRdb itself ran the reads through MiXCR, one entry per CDR3 protein. This table has some 800,000 distinct CDR3 sequences, about 33% appearing once. Their antigens remain unidentified. Sequencing was performed on cultured CD8+ T cells from PBMCs, taken from culture after CMV antigen stimulation. All receptors derive from a human donor in good health (CMV status not recorded). Some clones in this sample may be carry-over from other donors' samples. The CDR3 runs from the conserved cysteine through the conserved F or W. The D gene is left open where the match is weak. Some rows mark clone size as missing; the rest say once, few, many or name a class of expanded clone.

j_gene,v_gene,abundance,len,d_gene,CDR3aa,CDR3nt
TRBJ1-6,TRBV7-3,-,14,-,CASSLCRDNSPLHF,TGTGCCAGCAGCTTATGCAGGGACAATTCACCCCTCCACTTT
TRBJ1-5,TRBV7-2,-,14,TRBD1,CASRAGQANQPQHF,TGTGCCAGCAGGGCCGGACAGGCAAACCAGCCCCAGCATTTT
TRBJ1-2,TRBV6-5,once,14,-,CASSPWGEVDGYTF,TGTGCCAGCAGTCCCTGGGGGGAAGTAGATGGCTACACCTTC
TRBJ2-5,TRBV7-2,-,16,TRBD2,CASSLNRREGRETQYF,TGTGCCAGCAGCCTCAACCGGAGGGAGGGAAGAGAGACCCAGTACTTC
TRBJ2-7,TRBV7-2,few,15,TRBD2,CASSPSGSSSYEQYF,TGTGCCAGCAGTCCTAGCGGGTCCTCTTCCTACGAGCAGTACTTC
TRBJ2-3,TRBV5-1,-,13,-,CASSPGNTDTQYF,TGCGCCAGCAGCCCCGGGAACACAGATACGCAGTATTTT
TRBJ2-3,TRBV6-2/TRBV6-3,-,14,-,CASSYPEGRERQYF,TGTGCCAGCAGTTACCCCGAGGGTCGAGAGAGGCAGTATTTT
TRBJ1-2,TRBV12-5,-,14,-,CASGLSVAGHGYTF,TGTGCTAGTGGTTTGAGCGTGGCAGGGCATGGCTACACCTTC
TRBJ2-3,TRBV7-9,few,15,-,CASSLGISSTDTQYF,TGTGCCAGCAGCTTAGGGATATCTAGCACAGATACGCAGTATTTT
TRBJ2-3,TRBV7-2,many,16,TRBD2,CASSTGLAGGTDTQYF,TGTGCCAGCAGCACCGGACTAGCGGGGGGCACAGATACGCAGTATTTT
TRBJ2-2,TRBV27,-,15,-,CASSLSAGRDGELFF,TGTGCCAGCAGTTTATCGGCAGGGCGTGACGGGGAGCTGTTTTTT